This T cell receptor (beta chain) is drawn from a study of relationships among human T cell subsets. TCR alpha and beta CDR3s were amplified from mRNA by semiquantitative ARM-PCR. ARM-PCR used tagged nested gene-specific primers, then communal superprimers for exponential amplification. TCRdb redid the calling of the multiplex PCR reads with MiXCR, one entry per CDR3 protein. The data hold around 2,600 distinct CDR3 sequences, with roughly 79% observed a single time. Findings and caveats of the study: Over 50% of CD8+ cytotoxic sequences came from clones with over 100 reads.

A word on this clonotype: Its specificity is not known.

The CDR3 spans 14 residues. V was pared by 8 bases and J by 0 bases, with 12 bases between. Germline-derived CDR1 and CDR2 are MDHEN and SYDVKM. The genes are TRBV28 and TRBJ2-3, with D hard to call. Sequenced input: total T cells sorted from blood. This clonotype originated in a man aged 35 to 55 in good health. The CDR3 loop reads CASGQESSTDTQYF. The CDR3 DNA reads TGTGCCAGCGGCCAGGAGTCTAGCACAGATACGCAGTATTTT.